This TCR beta chain came from a study of cytomegalovirus exposure and HLA in healthy donors. Turning to the study itself: Around 85 million unique TCR sequences came from HLA-typed donors in an early release.

The CDR3 spans 17 residues. From germline, CDR1 is SGHAT and CDR2 FQNNGV. V gave up 5 bases and J gave up 3 bases; unmatched junction bases: 13. The PCR made use of 60 Vbeta and 13 Jbeta primers. Generated by immunoSEQ multiplex PCR, the TCRdb table keeps only in-frame clones and is missing some. This specimen shows over 20,000 clones; the ten leading clones hold approximately 23%. The chain employs TRBV11-2 and TRBJ2-5, with 9 bases lining up with TRBD1. Sequencing was carried out using PBMCs. The receptor was isolated from a man aged 55 to 70 in good health and CMV-seropositive. CDR3 sequence reads: CASSLRKGTGRKETQYF. The CDR3 nucleotides read TGTGCCAGCAGCCTTAGGAAGGGGACAGGGCGGAAAGAGACCCAGTACTTC.